The 17 T cell receptor beta chains reported below all come from one sample, sequenced in a study of T cell responses to AZD1222 COVID-19 vaccine. TCRdb's copy holds only in-frame clones and misses some; the assay was immunoSEQ multiplex PCR. The profile shows over 95,000 clones, about 91% of them singletons. The sample consisted of peripheral blood, taken 28 days after the second AZD1222 dose. The receptors shown here come from an adult who received the AZD1222 COVID-19 vaccine.

The J gene is TRBJ2-3, the V gene TRBV5-4, with D hard to call. From germline, CDR1 is SGHNT and CDR2 YYREEE (reference sequence). The germline V and J ends were trimmed by 0 bases and 4 bases, with 12 bases remaining between them. The CDR3 spans 15 residues. The CDR3 DNA follows: TGTGCCAGCAGCTTGGAAAAGGGTACGGCAGATACGCAGTATTTT. It codes for CASSLEKGTADTQYF.

J is TRBJ2-3 and V is TRBV6-2 or TRBV6-3; maybe TRBD2 (7 bases). This CDR3 region has 16 residues. V lost 2 bases to trimming and J lost 3 bases, with 15 bases between them. Looked up from germline, CDR1 is MNHEY and CDR2 is SVGEGT. As DNA, the CDR3 is TGTGCCAGCAGTTACGGTCCCGGGGGGCAGACAGATACGCAGTATTTT. It codes for CASSYGPGGQTDTQYF.

J is TRBJ2-3 and V is TRBV3-1 (or the pseudogene TRBV3-2); the D gene is possibly TRBD2 (6 bases). The CDR3 is made up of 12 amino acids. In germline, CDR1 is LGHDT, CDR2 YNNKEL (reference sequence). The V gene lost 4 bases and the J gene lost 6 bases, with 8 bases spanning the gap. The CDR3 nucleotides are TGTGCCAGCAGCCCGAGCGGGGATACGCAGTATTTT. It yields the protein CASSPSGDTQYF.

Of note for this clone: The sample carries other DNA sequences with the same CDR3. This chain connects TRBV7-2 to TRBJ1-1, with D possibly matching TRBD1 (6 bases). Trimming pared 3 bases from V and 1 base from J, leaving 9 bases between. There are 14 residues in the CDR3. Germline lookup yields CDR1 SGHTA and CDR2 FQGNSA. This CDR3 is CASSLDRANTEAFF. CDR3 nucleotides: TGTGCCAGCAGCTTGGACAGAGCGAACACTGAAGCTTTCTTT. The full variable domain, completed using reference TRBV7-2 and TRBJ1-1, is GAGVSQSPSNKVTEKGKDVELRCDPISGHTALYWYRQSLGQGLEFLIYFQGNSAPDKSGLPSDRFSAERTGGSVSTLTIQRTQQEDSAVYLCASSLDRANTEAFFGQGTRLTVV.

The genes are TRBV20-1 and TRBJ1-2; D is undetermined. CDR1 and CDR2 from the germline V gene are DFQATT and SNEGSKA (reference sequence). The V gene lost 3 bases and the J gene lost 8 bases, with 13 bases spanning the gap. The CDR3 is made up of 12 amino acids. The CDR3 reads CSASSVLGGYTF. CDR3 nucleotides: TGCAGTGCTAGTTCCGTCCTAGGGGGCTACACCTTC.

This chain connects TRBV6-4 to TRBJ1-2; D is unresolved. The CDR3 covers 14 residues. The germline V gene encodes CDR1 MRHNA and CDR2 SNTAGT. Trimming pared 5 bases from V and 0 bases from J, leaving 10 bases between. This CDR3 reads CASSQDGSNYGYTF. Here the CDR3 DNA reads TGTGCCAGCAGTCAGGACGGGTCTAACTATGGCTACACCTTC.

The J gene is TRBJ1-5, the V gene TRBV7-8, with a weak D call TRBD1 (6 bases). Per germline, CDR1 SGHVS and CDR2 FQNEAQ. This CDR3 is built from 15 residues. Trimming removed 5 bases at V and 5 bases at J, with 16 bases between. The CDR3 DNA follows: TGTGCCAGCAGCCCAGGTAGGGGGTTCGATCAGCCCCAGCATTTT. This translates into CASSPGRGFDQPQHF.

V gene TRBV7-8 combines with J gene TRBJ1-2; TRBD1 might be the D (5 bases). This CDR3 is 14 amino acids long. Germline-derived CDR1 and CDR2 are SGHVS and FQNEAQ. V dropped 0 bases and J dropped 3 bases, with 8 bases sitting between them. The CDR3 DNA sequence: TGTGCCAGCAGCTTAGCGGTCAGGGACTATGGCTACACCTTC. This translates into CASSLAVRDYGYTF.

The chain joins TRBV2 to TRBJ2-2; D remains unclear. This CDR3 is built from 14 residues. V lost 7 bases to trimming and J lost 1 base, with 10 bases between them. The germline V gene has CDR1 SNHLY and CDR2 FYNNEI. CDR3 loop: CASKQRLNTGELFF. CDR3 in DNA: TGTGCCAGCAAACAGCGCTTGAACACCGGGGAGCTGTTTTTT.

J is TRBJ1-4 and V is TRBV7-9, with TRBD1 matching over 7 bases. Trimming at V came to 4 bases and at J to 8 bases, leaving 16 bases not matched to a gene. CDR3 length: 17 amino acids. From germline, CDR1 is SEHNR and CDR2 FQNEAQ (reference sequence). The CDR3 is CASSSKEGGVGGEKLFF. The CDR3 DNA is TGTGCCAGCAGCTCGAAAGAAGGGGGCGTAGGAGGAGAAAAACTGTTTTTT.

The chain combines TRBV19 with TRBJ2-2; 7 bases map to TRBD1. The V segment lost 3 bases and the J segment 3 bases; nucleotides outside the gene matches: 4. This CDR3 has 15 residues. From germline, CDR1 is LNHDA and CDR2 SQIVND (reference sequence). The CDR3 reads CASSIGQVDTGELFF. CDR3 bases: TGTGCCAGTAGTATCGGACAGGTCGACACCGGGGAGCTGTTTTTT.

This clone turned up a few times. V usage is TRBV19 and J usage is TRBJ2-7, with 9 bases matching TRBD1. The V and J ends lost 5 bases and 3 bases, in that order; junction bases with no gene match: 5. Germline V gene lookup returns CDR1 LNHDA and CDR2 SQIVND (reference sequence). This CDR3 has 14 residues. The CDR3 here is CASSFADRGYEQYF. The CDR3, as DNA: TGTGCCAGTAGTTTTGCGGACAGGGGCTACGAGCAGTACTTC.

J is TRBJ2-3 and V is TRBV1; the listed D gene, TRBD1, was not tested against the DNA. TRBV1 is a listed pseudogene. The CDR3 has 16 amino acids. In nucleotides, the CDR3 is TGCACCAGCAGCCACCGACAGGGGGCCGGCACAGATACGCAGTATTTT. This translates into CTSSHRQGAGTDTQYF.

The genes are TRBV27 and TRBJ1-2, with no clear D. This CDR3 contains 13 residues. The germline CDR1 and CDR2 sequences are MNHEY and SMNVEV (reference sequence). V lost 2 bases and J lost 7, with 11 bases in between. CDR3 amino acids: CASSLGRVGGYTF. The CDR3 nucleotides read TGTGCCAGCAGTTTAGGCCGGGTGGGTGGCTACACCTTC.

The chain uses TRBV9 and TRBJ2-1; D is undetermined. Germline CDR1 SGDLS, CDR2 YYNGEE. The CDR3 sequence is 16 residues long. V dropped 4 bases and J dropped 4 bases, with 18 bases sitting between them. The CDR3 loop is CASSPTSSFGYNEQFF. The CDR3 nucleotides read TGTGCCAGCAGCCCGACGTCCAGTTTCGGATACAATGAGCAGTTCTTC.

This chain links TRBV7-6 with TRBJ2-3; no reliable D call. CDR1 and CDR2 (germline): SGHVS, FNYEAQ. Trimming removed 3 bases from V and 6 bases from J, with 10 bases in between. This CDR3 is built from 13 residues. The CDR3 sequence: CASSFASPDTQYF. In DNA, the CDR3 is TGTGCCAGCAGCTTTGCCAGCCCGGATACGCAGTATTTT.

The rearrangement joins TRBV5-1 to TRBJ2-6; 9 nucleotides align to TRBD1. This CDR3 is built from 18 residues. Germline CDR1 SGHRS, CDR2 YFSETQ. V lost 5 bases and J lost 0; bases outside the gene matches: 9. The CDR3 DNA reads TGCGCCAGCAGAACCGGGACAGGGCCCCTCTCTGGGGCCAACGTCCTGACTTTC. Protein sequence: CASRTGTGPLSGANVLTF.